Shown below are 18 T cell receptor beta chains from a single sample sequenced in a study of CXCR3-negative and CXCR3-positive naive CD8 T cells. Study-wide results and limits: Researchers report that CXCR3-positive naive cells carry more hydrophobic TRB CDR3s than CXCR3-negative naive cells.

Antigen specificity for these receptors is unknown. The method, 5' RACE with UMI labels, was used to prepare the TRB cDNA libraries. TCRdb reanalyzed the 5' RACE reads and collapses them to one entry per CDR3 protein, without DNA. The table lists tens of thousands of distinct CDR3 sequences, with 4% to 5.5% in the top ten. Source material: naive CXCR3+ CD8+ T cells from blood. Subset meaning: CD45RO-CCR7+CD27+CD95- naive CD8+ T cells expressing CXCR3 (TNR3+). These receptors all stem from a human donor in good health. Some clones in this sample may be carry-over from other donors' samples.

V gene TRBV11-2 combines with J gene TRBJ2-1; absent DNA, TCRdb's TRBD2 call cannot be checked. The CDR3 totals 16 residues. Germline V gene sequence: CDR1 SGHAT, CDR2 FQNNGV. The chain's CDR3 is CASSLLAGGIYNEQFF.

The J gene is TRBJ2-1, the V gene TRBV5-6; TCRdb selects TRBD2, and the lack of DNA leaves this call unchecked. The CDR3 covers 18 residues. Germline V gene lookup returns CDR1 SGHDT and CDR2 YYEEEE. The CDR3 spells CASSLALAGGLSYNEQFF. The full variable domain, rest sourced from reference TRBV5-6 and TRBJ2-1, is DAGVTQSPTHLIKTRGQQVTLRCSPKSGHDTVSWYQQALGQGPQFIFQYYEEEERQRGNFPDRFSGHQFPNYSSELNVNALLLGDSALYLCASSLALAGGLSYNEQFFGPGTRLTVL.

CDR3 sequence: CASSASGGTLDTQYF. The V call is TRBV9, the J call TRBJ2-3; TCRdb's D call, TRBD1, is unchecked because there is no DNA. This CDR3 contains 15 residues. Germline V gene sequence: CDR1 SGDLS, CDR2 YYNGEE.

The chain recombines TRBV10-3 with TRBJ2-1. In germline, CDR1 is ENHRY, CDR2 SYGVKD. This CDR3 comprises 17 residues. This CDR3 reads CAISESDDRSSYNEQFF.

The chain uses TRBV27 and TRBJ2-3; TCRdb selects TRBD2, and the lack of DNA leaves this call unchecked. The CDR3 contains 19 residues. CDR1 and CDR2 (germline): MNHEY, SMNVEV (reference sequence). This CDR3 reads CASSSRAPQFADLTDTQYF.

The chain is built from TRBV29-1 and TRBJ1-2; TCRdb's assignment of TRBD1 cannot be checked, as there is no DNA. CDR1 is SQVTM, CDR2 ANQGSEA, per germline. This CDR3 spans 13 amino acids. CDR3 protein: CTVGTGGFYGYTF.

This chain uses TRBV27 with TRBJ2-2; TCRdb names TRBD1, which stays unverified in the absence of DNA. CDR1 MNHEY and CDR2 SMNVEV come from the germline V gene (reference sequence). CDR3 length: 16 amino acids. Here the CDR3 reads CASSSPDTANTGELFF.

The chain employs TRBV6-2 or TRBV6-3 and TRBJ2-7. The CDR3 contains 12 residues. CDR1 is MNHEY and CDR2 is SVGEGT in the germline V gene. CDR3 residues: CASEDGYYEQYF.

The chain links TRBV5-5 to TRBJ2-1. This CDR3 comprises 15 residues. Germline CDR1 SGHKS, CDR2 YYEKEE (reference sequence). CDR3 sequence reads: CASSLDGSEYNEQFF.

This rearrangement joins TRBV7-8 to TRBJ2-1. Germline-derived CDR1 and CDR2 are SGHVS and FQNEAQ. There are 15 residues in the CDR3. The CDR3: CASSQRLDPYNEQFF.

The chain joins TRBV12-3 or TRBV12-4 to TRBJ2-3; TCRdb designates TRBD1, a call that cannot be tested without DNA. This CDR3 spans 15 amino acids. CDR3 sequence reads: CASSPPDDLPDTQYF.

CDR3 sequence reads: CASSTGTGLSTDTQYF. V is TRBV5-1 and J is TRBJ2-3; TCRdb's D call, TRBD1, is unchecked because there is no DNA. Germline CDR1 and CDR2: SGHRS and YFSETQ. This CDR3 has 16 amino acids.

This clonotype is classed as medium-sized by frequency. This sequence joins TRBV7-7 and TRBJ2-5; TCRdb gives TRBD1 as the D gene, but with no DNA this cannot be confirmed. Germline-derived CDR1 and CDR2 are SSHAT and FNYEAQ (reference sequence). There are 16 residues in the CDR3. CDR3 in amino acids: CASSQGGAGSQETQYF.

The rearrangement links TRBV6-6 to TRBJ2-5; with no DNA, the TCRdb D assignment of TRBD2 cannot be verified. This CDR3 has 15 amino acids. Germline V CDR1 and CDR2: MNHNY, SVGAGI (reference sequence). CDR3 sequence reads: CASSYNRGGVETQYF.

The rearrangement links TRBV20-1 to TRBJ2-1; TCRdb lists TRBD2, though no DNA is available to test this call. The CDR3 length is 13 residues. Germline V gene data show CDR1 as DFQATT and CDR2 as SNEGSKA (reference sequence). The CDR3 loop is CSAPELAGNEQFF.

The chain couples TRBV2 to TRBJ2-5; TCRdb indicates TRBD2, and absent DNA this call remains unverified. Germline CDR1 reads SNHLY; CDR2 reads FYNNEI. The CDR3 contains 17 residues. CDR3 region: CASIPSRGLAGPWTQYF.

The chain joins TRBV5-1 to TRBJ1-2. CDR1 and CDR2 from the germline V gene are SGHRS and YFSETQ. The CDR3 spans 15 residues. The CDR3 region is CASSLALRVLYGYTF.

J is TRBJ2-7 and V is TRBV20-1. The CDR3 consists of 11 residues. Germline lookup yields CDR1 DFQATT and CDR2 SNEGSKA (reference sequence). The CDR3 spells CSARDPWEQYF.